Listed here is a single TCR beta chain. No antigen is known for it. TCRdb's table, derived via immunoSEQ multiplex PCR, lists solely in-frame clones and lacks some. Here the sample spans 85,000 to 130,000 clones, 90% being singletons. This entry comes from a study of OX40 agonist ivuxolimab in advanced cancers. Study overall: Prior checkpoint blockade (anti-PD-1, anti-PD-L1 or anti-CTLA-4) was permitted; approximately 40% had it. Study-level results: The study found among the lowest clonal expansion in partial responders at 0.1-3.0 mg/kg.

Blood was sampled at baseline, cycle 4 day 1, and cycle 7 day 1. The CDR3 extends over 13 amino acids. Trimming cost V 7 bases and J 2 bases, with 10 bases left between them. The germline gives CDR1 LNHDA, CDR2 SQIVND (reference sequence). The specimen was CD4+ or CD8+ T cells sorted from blood, collected in a trial of the OX40 agonist ivuxolimab. The chain carries TRBV19 and TRBJ2-3; possible D gene TRBD2, 5 bases. The sequence was collected from an adult with an advanced solid tumor such as melanoma, head and neck, liver or kidney cancer. The CDR3 region is CASTPDSTDTQYF. The DNA for the CDR3 is TGTGCCAGTACTCCGGACTCCACAGATACGCAGTATTTT.